Following are 4 T cell receptor beta chains from one sample sequenced in a study of shared clonotypes between healthy human individuals. Sequencing was performed with immunoSEQ multiplex PCR; in TCRdb, only in-frame clones are kept and a portion is missing. The sample lists about 1.5 million clones, roughly 98% occurring once. The sample consisted of naive CD4+ T cells sorted from blood. The subset is: CD45RA+ positively selected. All receptors come from a man aged 25 to 45 in good health.

This clone appeared a single time. The chain's CDR3 is CASSLDNRGLSSTYEQYF. CDR3 in DNA: TGCGCCAGCAGCTTGGATAACAGGGGCCTCAGCAGCACCTACGAGCAGTACTTC. The chain uses TRBV5-1 and TRBJ2-7; the match to TRBD1 covers 7 bases. The CDR3 has 18 residues. The V gene's germline CDR1 is SGHRS and CDR2 YFSETQ. The ends lost 0 bases at V and 2 bases at J; junction bases unmatched: 14.

The chain recombines TRBV19 with TRBJ2-2; D remains unclear. There are 16 residues in the CDR3. V lost 4 bases and J lost 0, with 12 bases in between. Germline V gene sequence: CDR1 LNHDA, CDR2 SQIVND (reference sequence). The CDR3 DNA reads as TGTGCCAGTAGTAGACTGGCCAGCACGAACACCGGGGAGCTGTTTTTT. This gives the protein CASSRLASTNTGELFF.

This chain uses TRBV5-1 with TRBJ2-1, with unresolved D. The V gene lost 5 bases and the J gene lost 1 base, with 13 bases spanning the gap. Germline V gene sequence: CDR1 SGHRS, CDR2 YFSETQ. CDR3 length equals 15 residues. The CDR3 region is CASSTRVSSYNEQFF. DNA for the CDR3: TGCGCCAGCAGTACTCGGGTGTCATCCTACAATGAGCAGTTCTTC.

The table lists this clone with a count of one. V and J are TRBV7-3 and TRBJ2-1, with 8 bases fitting TRBD2. V lost 4 bases and J lost 7; bases outside the gene matches: 3. Germline values: CDR1 SGHTA, CDR2 FQGTGA. The CDR3 covers 13 residues. The CDR3 DNA is TGTGCCAGCAGCTCGGGACTAGGAAATGAGCAGTTCTTC. Protein product: CASSSGLGNEQFF.